Below are 27 T cell receptor beta chains sequenced from a single sample in a study of Tregs in tolerant kidney transplant recipients. Clones were read by immunoSEQ multiplex PCR, and TCRdb kept only the in-frame ones, dropping some. There are 30,000 to 40,000 clones in the sample, with 1.5% to 2% held by the top ten. Related graft donors supplied nonmyeloablative bone marrow transplants, and mixed chimerism was transient. The material sequenced was CD4+ T cells from blood (PBMCs), taken 24 months after the transplant. The receptors shown here come from a human patient who received a combined kidney and bone marrow transplant. Among the T cells, some may be from the graft donor.

This clone is medium-sized by frequency. The read finishes 3 residues shy of the CDR3 end, and the germline J gene is used to complete it. The genes are TRBV20-1 and TRBJ2-3, with D possibly TRBD2 on 5 matching bases. Germline V gene data show CDR1 as DFQATT and CDR2 as SNEGSKA (reference sequence). This CDR3 is 13 amino acids long. The V gene lost 3 bases and the J gene lost 1 base, with 8 bases spanning the gap. The CDR3 DNA, read in part, is TGCAGTGCTAGGGATAGCGGCACAGATACG. It is translated as CSARDSGTDT. Given in full, the CDR3 is CSARDSGTDTQYF.

A remark on this clone: With the read ending 3 residues before the CDR3 end, the germline J gene is used to fill in that end. The rearrangement joins TRBV29-1 to TRBJ2-7; no clear D. In germline, CDR1 is SQVTM, CDR2 ANQGSEA. This CDR3 spans 11 amino acids. Trimming stripped 6 bases from V and 1 base from J, with 7 bases between. The covered CDR3 bases are TGCAGCGTCCTAACTTCCTACGAG. It translates to CSVLTSYE. The full CDR3 protein reads CSVLTSYEQYF.

Details on this clone: The read halts 3 residues ahead of the CDR3 end, with the missing end drawn from the germline J gene. The chain uses TRBV19 and TRBJ1-2; 8 positions match TRBD1. The J segment lost 4 bases and the V segment lost 6 bases, leaving 10 bases of the junction unmatched. The CDR3 consists of 15 residues. Germline CDR1 LNHDA, CDR2 SQIVND (reference sequence). The CDR3 sequence: CASRQTGTGAYGYTF. The sequenced part of the CDR3 DNA is TGTGCCAGTAGACAAACCGGGACAGGAGCCTATGGC.

Points on this clone: The CDR3 is cut off 3 residues early in the read; its end comes from the germline J gene. This sequence joins TRBV7-9 and TRBJ2-1; D is perhaps TRBD1 (5 bases). Germline lookup yields CDR1 SEHNR and CDR2 FQNEAQ (reference sequence). V lost 3 bases, J lost 9 bases, and 6 bases lay in between. The CDR3 is 11 residues long. CDR3 in amino acids: CASSFDSEQFF. The DNA read from the CDR3 is TGTGCCAGCAGCTTTGACAGTGAG.

With respect to this clone: The read ends 3 residues early relative to the CDR3; the germline J gene fills the gap. This chain uses TRBV7-9 with TRBJ2-3; the D gene is possibly TRBD1 (5 bases). Germline assignment: CDR1 SEHNR and CDR2 FQNEAQ (reference sequence). The V end was cut by 2 bases, the J end by 0 bases, with 9 bases between. CDR3 length: 15 amino acids. Partial CDR3 DNA: TGTGCCAGCAGCTTAACGACAGAGAGCACAGATACG. It yields the protein CASSLTTESTDT. The CDR3 in full is CASSLTTESTDTQYF.

Worth noting for this clone: The read is 3 residues too short to cover the CDR3 end, so that end is filled in from the germline J gene. J is TRBJ2-2 and V is TRBV19; D gene uncertain. Germline CDR1 is LNHDA and CDR2 is SQIVND (reference sequence). Trimming removed 5 bases at V and 5 bases at J, with 12 bases between. This CDR3 comprises 14 residues. The DNA read from the CDR3 is TGTGCCAGTAGTGTGGGCCGTGTTACCGGGGAG. It specifies CASSVGRVTGE. The whole CDR3 protein is CASSVGRVTGELFF.

As concerns this clone: The observed sequence ends 3 residues before the CDR3 terminus, with the missing tail filled in from the germline J gene. The rearrangement uses TRBV20-1 and TRBJ2-1; D unresolved. Germline V gene lookup returns CDR1 DFQATT and CDR2 SNEGSKA (reference sequence). The CDR3 totals 13 residues. With 5 bases removed from V and 5 bases from J, the gap between germline ends came to 13 bases. CDR3 sequence: CSARPRSNNEQFF. The covered CDR3 bases are TGCAGTGCTCGCCCCCGATCTAACAATGAG.

The part of the CDR3 DNA that was read is TGTGCCAGCAGCGACTCAGTCTCCTACGAG. Its translation is CASSDSVSYE. The complete CDR3 protein is CASSDSVSYEQYF. The chain carries TRBV7-9 and TRBJ2-7; no reliable D call. The read terminates 3 residues ahead of where the CDR3 ends, so the germline J gene completes it. The germline CDR1 and CDR2 sequences are SEHNR and FQNEAQ (reference sequence). The CDR3 runs 13 residues. Trimming stripped 5 bases from V and 0 bases from J, with 8 bases between.

With respect to this clone: The read halts 3 residues ahead of the CDR3 end, with the missing end drawn from the germline J gene. This chain uses TRBV20-1 with TRBJ2-2; 8 positions match TRBD2. The CDR3 loop spans 17 amino acids. The germline gives CDR1 DFQATT, CDR2 SNEGSKA (reference sequence). Trimming at V came to 2 bases and at J to 0 bases, leaving 8 bases not matched to a gene. The covered CDR3 bases are TGCAGTGCTAGACGGCTAGCGGGTTCCGCGAACACCGGGGAG. This codes for CSARRLAGSANTGE. The whole CDR3 protein is CSARRLAGSANTGELFF.

A note on this clone: Sequencing ends 3 residues short of the CDR3 end; the germline J gene provides the rest. The genes are TRBV19 and TRBJ1-5; D remains unclear. CDR3 length: 15 amino acids. Looked up from germline, CDR1 is LNHDA and CDR2 is SQIVND (reference sequence). The germline V and J ends were trimmed by 5 bases and 1 base, with 12 bases remaining between them. CDR3 region: CASSRRGGSNQPQHF. CDR3 DNA (partial): TGTGCCAGTAGTCGCCGGGGAGGAAGCAATCAGCCC. Complete variable domain (other parts from reference TRBV19 and TRBJ1-5): DGGITQSPKYLFRKEGQNVTLSCEQNLNHDAMYWYRQDPGQGLRLIYYSQIVNDFQKGDIAEGYSVSREKKESFPLTVTSAQKNPTAFYLCASSRRGGSNQPQHFGDGTRLSIL.

Note on this clone: The CDR3 goes on 3 residues after the read ends, and that part is filled in from the germline J gene. This rearrangement joins TRBV20-1 to TRBJ2-7, with 7 bases that match TRBD1. V lost 4 bases to trimming and J lost 5 bases; unmatched junction nucleotides: 2. Germline assignment: CDR1 DFQATT and CDR2 SNEGSKA (reference sequence). The CDR3 is made up of 11 amino acids. The CDR3 is CSAKGTDEQYF. The covered CDR3 bases are TGCAGTGCTAAAGGGACAGACGAG.

The CDR3: CASRQEDSPLHF. Incomplete CDR3 DNA: TGCGCCAGCCGGCAGGAGGATTCACCC. The rearrangement uses TRBV5-1 and TRBJ1-6; D call uncertain. The read ends 3 residues shy of where the CDR3 ends; the end is completed using the germline J gene. In germline, CDR1 is SGHRS, CDR2 YFSETQ. The length of the CDR3 is 12 residues. V was trimmed by 7 bases and J by 8 bases, leaving 10 bases between them.

A remark on this clone: The read ends 3 residues shy of where the CDR3 ends; the end is completed using the germline J gene. The chain combines TRBV18 with TRBJ2-3; 7 bases map to TRBD1. The length of the CDR3 is 15 residues. Germline lookup yields CDR1 KGHSH and CDR2 LQKENI. J gave up 1 base and V 1 base, and 2 bases lay outside the gene matches. The DNA read from the CDR3 is TGTGCCAGCTCACCACGAGACAGGGGCACAGATACG. Protein product: CASSPRDRGTDT. The full CDR3 protein is CASSPRDRGTDTQYF.

On this clone: The sequenced fragment ends 3 residues before the CDR3 boundary, so the rest is inferred from the germline J gene. The rearrangement joins TRBV2 to TRBJ2-7; possible D gene TRBD2, 7 bases. V was clipped by 7 bases and J by 2 bases, with 15 bases between them. This CDR3 is 14 amino acids long. Germline loops: CDR1 SNHLY, CDR2 FYNNEI. The CDR3 DNA, read in part, is TGTGCCAGCAAGATCCAGGGGACTACCTACGAG. Protein sequence: CASKIQGTTYE. The full CDR3 protein is CASKIQGTTYEQYF.

In regard to this clone: Read coverage stops 3 residues before the CDR3 terminus; the germline J gene supplies the remainder. V usage is TRBV18 and J usage is TRBJ1-4; 8 nucleotides align to TRBD1. The J segment lost 7 bases and the V segment lost 3 bases, leaving 4 bases of the junction unmatched. This CDR3 spans 14 amino acids. Looked up from germline, CDR1 is KGHSH and CDR2 is LQKENI. This chain's CDR3 is CASSPGQGGEKLFF. CDR3 bases read: TGTGCCAGCTCACCTGGACAGGGTGGTGAAAAA.

Concerning this clone: The read finishes 3 residues shy of the CDR3 end, and the germline J gene is used to complete it. The chain has TRBV20-1 and TRBJ2-7; 10 bases map to TRBD2. The CDR3 is 15 residues long. J was trimmed by 3 bases and V by 0 bases; bases with no gene match: 5. Germline-derived CDR1 and CDR2 are DFQATT and SNEGSKA (reference sequence). The CDR3 here is CSARDVTSGDYEQYF. The sequenced part of the CDR3 DNA is TGCAGTGCTAGAGATGTCACTAGCGGGGACTACGAG.

As regards this clone: The read terminates 3 residues ahead of where the CDR3 ends, so the germline J gene completes it. The chain combines TRBV6-2 or TRBV6-3 with TRBJ2-1, with 7 positions matching TRBD2. Germline CDR1 reads MNHEY; CDR2 reads SVGEGT. J lost 2 bases, V lost 5 bases, and 6 bases had no gene match. The CDR3 is 15 residues long. The DNA read from the CDR3 is TGTGCCAGCAGTCCTCTAGCGGCCCCCTACAATGAG. Its translation is CASSPLAAPYNE. The CDR3 as a whole reads CASSPLAAPYNEQFF.

About this clone: The observed sequence ends 3 residues before the CDR3 terminus, with the missing tail filled in from the germline J gene. The chain is built from TRBV4-2 and TRBJ2-2; the match to TRBD2 covers 10 bases. There are 18 residues in the CDR3. CDR1 is LGHNA, CDR2 YNFKEQ, per germline. The trim removed 1 base at V and 4 bases at J, leaving 9 bases unmatched. CDR3 bases read: TGTGCCAGCAGCCAAGCCCCCCTAGCGGGAGATGGCACCGGGGAG. This encodes CASSQAPLAGDGTGE. In full, the CDR3 is CASSQAPLAGDGTGELFF.

A note on this clone: The read gets to within 3 residues of the CDR3 end, and the germline J gene fills in the rest. The chain employs TRBV19 and TRBJ2-3, with 11 bases fitting TRBD2. CDR1 is LNHDA, CDR2 SQIVND, per germline (reference sequence). With 8 bases clipped from V and 6 bases from J, the junction kept 7 bases outside the gene matches. This CDR3 region has 14 residues. The CDR3 sequence: CASGSGRASDTQYF. The DNA read from the CDR3 is TGTGCCAGTGGTAGCGGGAGGGCCTCTGATACG. The full variable domain, completed using reference TRBV19 and TRBJ2-3, is DGGITQSPKYLFRKEGQNVTLSCEQNLNHDAMYWYRQDPGQGLRLIYYSQIVNDFQKGDIAEGYSVSREKKESFPLTVTSAQKNPTAFYLCASGSGRASDTQYFGPGTRLTVL.

Comment on this clone: The read gets to within 3 residues of the CDR3 end, and the germline J gene fills in the rest. The chain carries TRBV5-1 and TRBJ2-3, with 12 nucleotides matching TRBD2. After removal of 6 bases from V and 1 base from J, the junction contained 3 bases not matched to a gene. This CDR3 contains 15 residues. CDR1 is SGHRS, CDR2 YFSETQ, per germline. The CDR3 sequence is CASTRLAGGTDTQYF. CDR3 DNA (partial): TGCGCCAGCACCCGACTAGCGGGAGGCACAGATACG.

The CDR3 spells CAWTPPTGFSYNEQFF. The sequenced CDR3 bases are TGTGCCTGGACCCCTCCGACAGGATTCTCCTACAATGAG. The chain recombines TRBV30 with TRBJ2-1, with D maybe TRBD1 (6 bases). The read falls 3 residues short of the CDR3 end, and the missing part is taken from the germline J gene. V was shortened by 4 bases and J by 0 bases, with 16 bases between the two germline ends. CDR1 is GTSNPN, CDR2 SVGIG, per germline (reference sequence). The CDR3 loop spans 16 amino acids.

A word on this clone: The read ends 3 residues early relative to the CDR3; the germline J gene fills the gap. The chain employs TRBV7-2 and TRBJ2-1; 11 positions match TRBD2. Trimming cost V 11 bases and J 5 bases; bases outside gene matches: 8. Germline loops: CDR1 SGHTA, CDR2 FQGNSA. The CDR3 runs 14 residues. The CDR3 loop reads CAGEPGLADNEQFF. CDR3 bases read: TGTGCCGGAGAACCGGGACTAGCGGACAATGAG.

Remarks on this clone: The CDR3 is cut off 3 residues early in the read; its end comes from the germline J gene. The chain joins TRBV10-3 to TRBJ2-1; 10 bases are shared with TRBD1. CDR3 length: 15 residues. The V and J ends lost 4 bases and 5 bases, in that order; junction bases with no gene match: 5. Germline V gene data show CDR1 as ENHRY and CDR2 as SYGVKD. CDR3 in amino acids: CAISGPGTGDNEQFF. The covered CDR3 bases are TGTGCCATCAGTGGTCCCGGGACAGGGGACAATGAG.

Concerning this clone itself: An end of the junction differs from the germline gene, which may be a read error. Read coverage stops 3 residues before the CDR3 terminus; the germline J gene supplies the remainder. This chain joins TRBV20-1 and TRBJ2-7, with a possible D match to TRBD1 (5 bases). From germline, CDR1 is DFQATT and CDR2 SNEGSKA (reference sequence). The CDR3 runs to 12 residues. The CDR3 sequence: CSAATASHEQYF. The sequenced part of the CDR3 DNA is TGCAGTGCGGCGACAGCCTCCCACGAG.

Of note for this clone: The read falls 3 residues short of the CDR3 end, and the missing part is taken from the germline J gene. This chain links TRBV7-2 with TRBJ2-7; 11 bases line up with TRBD1. The CDR3 runs 15 residues. Germline V gene lookup returns CDR1 SGHTA and CDR2 FQGNSA. J gave up 6 bases and V 5 bases, and 9 bases lay outside the gene matches. The CDR3 DNA, read in part, is TGTGCCAGCAGCCGGCGGGGGGGACAGGGGGGCGAG. This encodes CASSRRGGQGGE. The CDR3 in full is CASSRRGGQGGEQYF. The full variable domain, completed using reference TRBV7-2 and TRBJ2-7, is GAGVSQSPSNKVTEKGKDVELRCDPISGHTALYWYRQSLGQGLEFLIYFQGNSAPDKSGLPSDRFSAERTGGSVSTLTIQRTQQEDSAVYLCASSRRGGQGGEQYFGPGTRLTVT.

Worth noting for this clone: The read stops 3 residues short of the end of the CDR3; the missing end is completed from the germline J gene. The V gene is TRBV19, the J gene TRBJ2-3, with 12 bases that match TRBD2. J was trimmed by 2 bases and V by 4 bases; bases with no gene match: 1. Germline V gives CDR1 LNHDA, CDR2 SQIVND (reference sequence). This CDR3 has 15 amino acids. CDR3 DNA (partial): TGTGCCAGTAGTAGACTAGCGGGAGACACAGATACG. Protein product: CASSRLAGDTDT. From start to end, the CDR3 is CASSRLAGDTDTQYF. Full variable domain (remainder filled in from reference TRBV19 and TRBJ2-3): DGGITQSPKYLFRKEGQNVTLSCEQNLNHDAMYWYRQDPGQGLRLIYYSQIVNDFQKGDIAEGYSVSREKKESFPLTVTSAQKNPTAFYLCASSRLAGDTDTQYFGPGTRLTVL.

Note on this clone: The read is 3 residues too short to cover the CDR3 end, so that end is filled in from the germline J gene. The V gene is TRBV27, the J gene TRBJ1-2, with TRBD1 identical over 7 bases. Germline CDR1 and CDR2: MNHEY and SMNVEV (reference sequence). J lost 4 bases, V lost 4 bases, and 6 bases had no gene match. This CDR3 is 14 amino acids long. The CDR3 bases that were read are TGTGCCAGCAGTTCTGGACAGGTACCCTATGGC. Translating it yields CASSSGQVPYG. The full-length CDR3 reads as CASSSGQVPYGYTF.